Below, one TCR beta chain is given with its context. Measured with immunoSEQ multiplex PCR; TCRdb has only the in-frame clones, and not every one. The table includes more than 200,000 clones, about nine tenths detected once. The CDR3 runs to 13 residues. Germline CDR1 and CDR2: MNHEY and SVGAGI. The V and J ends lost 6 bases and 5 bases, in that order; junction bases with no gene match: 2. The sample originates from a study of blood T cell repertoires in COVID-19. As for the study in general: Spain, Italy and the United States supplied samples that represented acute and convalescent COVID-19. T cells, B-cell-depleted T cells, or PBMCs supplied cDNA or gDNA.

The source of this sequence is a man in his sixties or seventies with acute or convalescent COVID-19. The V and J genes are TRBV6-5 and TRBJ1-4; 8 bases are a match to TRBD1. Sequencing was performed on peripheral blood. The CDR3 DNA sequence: TGTGCCAGCAGGGACAGGGTCAATGAAAAACTGTTTTTT. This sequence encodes CASRDRVNEKLFF.